This T cell receptor (beta chain) was captured by sequencing in a study of human thymus T cells. Germline V gene data show CDR1 as MGHRA and CDR2 as YSYEKL. The CDR3 is 15 residues long. Between the trimmed V and J ends, which lost 6 bases and 6 bases, there was a span of 20 bases. Sequencing used immunoSEQ multiplex PCR; TCRdb keeps in-frame clones, though not all of them. The sample records 40,000 to 45,000 clones, around 94% being singletons. The chain employs TRBV4-1 and TRBJ1-1; the D is unclear. The source material was blood. The clonotype originates from a boy in the first two years of life with a congenital heart defect but otherwise immunologically healthy. CDR3: CASRRESPKVAEAFF. The DNA for the CDR3 is TGCGCCAGCAGAAGGGAATCCCCCAAGGTGGCTGAAGCTTTCTTT.